The 13 T cell receptor beta chains below were found in one sample sequenced in a study of cytomegalovirus exposure and HLA in healthy donors. The PCR employed 60 Vbeta primers together with 13 Jbeta primers. Data came from immunoSEQ multiplex PCR; TCRdb stores just in-frame clones and leaves some out. The table lists 80,000 or so clones, about 60% of them singletons, with 5.7% in the top ten. Sequenced input: PBMCs. The source is a man aged 25-45 years in good health and CMV-seropositive.

The chain employs TRBV7-2 and TRBJ1-2; 10 bases are a match to TRBD1. V shed 4 bases, J shed 6 bases, and the junction held 2 bases outside the gene matches. CDR1 is SGHTA, CDR2 FQGNSA, per germline. The CDR3 has 13 residues. The CDR3 sequence: CASSSDRGHGYTF. The DNA of the CDR3 is TGTGCCAGCAGCTCCGACAGGGGGCATGGCTACACCTTC.

CDR3 region: CASRGDRGLGEQYF. The DNA for the CDR3 is TGTGCCAGCAGGGGTGACAGGGGGCTGGGCGAGCAGTACTTC. The chain joins TRBV27 to TRBJ2-7; 10 bases are a match to TRBD1. The CDR3 totals 14 residues. V was pared by 6 bases and J by 6 bases, with 8 bases of the junction left unmatched. CDR1 and CDR2 from the germline V gene are MNHEY and SMNVEV (reference sequence).

Details on this clone: The sample contains more than one DNA sequence encoding this CDR3. This chain joins TRBV18 and TRBJ1-1, with 10 nucleotides matching TRBD1. The CDR3 has 14 amino acids. Germline V lookup: CDR1 KGHSH, CDR2 LQKENI. V was pared by 4 bases and J by 5 bases, with 4 bases of the junction left unmatched. CDR3 coding DNA: TGTGCCAGCTCACTCGGGACAGGGGAAACTGAAGCTTTCTTT. It specifies CASSLGTGETEAFF.

The genes are TRBV13 and TRBJ2-7; TRBD2 aligns across 9 bases. V dropped 4 bases and J dropped 0; count of bases not matched to a gene: 10. Germline V gives CDR1 PRHDT, CDR2 FYEKMQ (reference sequence). The CDR3 extends over 17 amino acids. The CDR3 sequence: CASSSQDQAGGSYEQYF. CDR3 nucleotides: TGTGCCAGCAGCTCCCAGGACCAAGCGGGGGGCTCCTACGAGCAGTACTTC.

In this sample, this clone turned up a few times. This chain uses TRBV7-9 with TRBJ1-2; 11 nucleotides align to TRBD1. Germline loops: CDR1 SEHNR, CDR2 FQNEAQ (reference sequence). Trimming cost V 5 bases and J 6 bases; bases outside gene matches: 11. There are 16 residues in the CDR3. The CDR3 reads CASSPSTGQGVNGYTF. CDR3 sequence (DNA): TGTGCCAGCAGCCCATCCACGGGACAGGGGGTAAATGGCTACACCTTC.

The chain has TRBV11-2 and TRBJ2-7, with 9 bases aligning to TRBD1. Germline assignment: CDR1 SGHAT and CDR2 FQNNGV. CDR3 length equals 14 residues. The trim removed 2 bases at V and 7 bases at J, leaving 6 bases unmatched. CDR3 region: CASSLLDRGWEQYF. The CDR3, as DNA: TGTGCCAGCAGCTTACTCGACAGGGGGTGGGAGCAGTACTTC.

There are a few counts of this clone. The chain joins TRBV5-6 to TRBJ1-6; TRBD1 aligns across 8 bases. Germline trimming cut 2 bases from V and 10 bases from J; bases unmatched to any gene: 8. The CDR3 sequence is 15 residues long. Germline-derived CDR1 and CDR2 are SGHDT and YYEEEE. The CDR3 region is CASSFSDRVGSPLHF. The CDR3 bases are TGTGCCAGCAGCTTCTCGGACAGGGTAGGATCACCCCTCCACTTT.

The genes are TRBV19 and TRBJ1-5; no clear D gene. Trimming shortened V by 8 bases and J by 2 bases, and 10 bases separated the two germline ends. The germline CDR1 and CDR2 sequences are LNHDA and SQIVND (reference sequence). CDR3 length: 13 amino acids. The CDR3: CASRREGNQPQHF. In nucleotides, the CDR3 is TGTGCCAGTCGACGGGAGGGCAATCAGCCCCAGCATTTT. Full variable domain (rest looked up from reference TRBV19 and TRBJ1-5): DGGITQSPKYLFRKEGQNVTLSCEQNLNHDAMYWYRQDPGQGLRLIYYSQIVNDFQKGDIAEGYSVSREKKESFPLTVTSAQKNPTAFYLCASRREGNQPQHFGDGTRLSIL.

The V gene is TRBV19, the J gene TRBJ2-7; D is possibly TRBD2 (6 bases). The CDR3 totals 14 residues. Germline CDR1 is LNHDA and CDR2 is SQIVND (reference sequence). Deletions cut 1 base from V and 7 bases from J, with 14 bases between. The CDR3 reads CASSIVGAAGEQYF. The CDR3 bases are TGTGCCAGTAGTATAGTAGGGGCCGCGGGAGAGCAGTACTTC. The whole variable domain, remainder taken from reference TRBV19 and TRBJ2-7, is DGGITQSPKYLFRKEGQNVTLSCEQNLNHDAMYWYRQDPGQGLRLIYYSQIVNDFQKGDIAEGYSVSREKKESFPLTVTSAQKNPTAFYLCASSIVGAAGEQYFGPGTRLTVT.

The chain carries TRBV2 and TRBJ2-3; 12 positions match TRBD2. CDR1 is SNHLY and CDR2 is FYNNEI in the germline V gene. J lost 4 bases, V lost 0 bases, and 2 bases had no gene match. The CDR3 contains 16 residues. CDR3 bases: TGTGCCAGCAGTGAAGCGGCTAGCGGGGGGGCAGATACGCAGTATTTT. It translates to CASSEAASGGADTQYF.

CDR3 coding DNA: TGTGCCAGCAGTTCCTCAGAGGGTCAAGGCTATGGCTACACCTTC. Translating gives CASSSSEGQGYGYTF. The chain combines TRBV6-6 with TRBJ1-2, with no clear D. V was clipped by 4 bases and J by 4 bases, with 16 bases between them. This CDR3 spans 15 amino acids. In germline, CDR1 is MNHNY, CDR2 SVGAGI (reference sequence).

This rearrangement joins TRBV18 to TRBJ2-7; 8 nucleotides line up with TRBD1. Unmatched junction bases numbered 9, after V lost 0 bases and J lost 2 bases. The CDR3 is 17 amino acids. Looked up from germline, CDR1 is KGHSH and CDR2 is LQKENI. The CDR3 region has the DNA TGTGCCAGCTCACCACCGAGAAAGGACAGGGTAGCCTACGAGCAGTACTTC. It codes for CASSPPRKDRVAYEQYF.

The V call is TRBV10-3, the J call TRBJ2-7, with D maybe TRBD1 (6 bases). The CDR3 has 13 amino acids. The V and J ends lost 7 bases and 3 bases respectively, with 13 bases between them. Germline V lookup: CDR1 ENHRY, CDR2 SYGVKD. The CDR3 DNA reads TGTGCCATCACCGACCCACAGGGCTACGAGCAGTACTTC. Amino acids: CAITDPQGYEQYF.